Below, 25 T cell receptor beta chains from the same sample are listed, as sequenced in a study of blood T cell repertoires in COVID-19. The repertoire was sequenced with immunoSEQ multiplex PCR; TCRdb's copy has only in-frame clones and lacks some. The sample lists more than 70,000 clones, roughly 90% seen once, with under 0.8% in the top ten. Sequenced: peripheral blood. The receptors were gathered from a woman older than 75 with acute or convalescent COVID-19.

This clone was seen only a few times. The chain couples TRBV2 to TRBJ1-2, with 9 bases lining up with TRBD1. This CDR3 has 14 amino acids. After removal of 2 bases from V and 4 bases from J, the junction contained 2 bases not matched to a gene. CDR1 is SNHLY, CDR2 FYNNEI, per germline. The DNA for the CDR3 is TGTGCCAGCAGTGAACTACAGGGGGCCTATGGCTACACCTTC. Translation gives CASSELQGAYGYTF.

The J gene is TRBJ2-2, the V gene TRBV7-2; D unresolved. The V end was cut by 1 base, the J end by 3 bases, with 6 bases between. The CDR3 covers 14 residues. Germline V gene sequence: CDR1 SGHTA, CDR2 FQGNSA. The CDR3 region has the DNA TGTGCCAGCAGCTTAGGGGCCTACACCGGGGAGCTGTTTTTT. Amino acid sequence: CASSLGAYTGELFF.

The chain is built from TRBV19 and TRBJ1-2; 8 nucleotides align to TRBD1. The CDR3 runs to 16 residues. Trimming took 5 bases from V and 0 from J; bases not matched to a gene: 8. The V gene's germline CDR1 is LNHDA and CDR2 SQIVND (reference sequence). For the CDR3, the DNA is TGTGCCAGTAGTGCCCGGGACAGGTCTGCTAACTATGGCTACACCTTC. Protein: CASSARDRSANYGYTF.

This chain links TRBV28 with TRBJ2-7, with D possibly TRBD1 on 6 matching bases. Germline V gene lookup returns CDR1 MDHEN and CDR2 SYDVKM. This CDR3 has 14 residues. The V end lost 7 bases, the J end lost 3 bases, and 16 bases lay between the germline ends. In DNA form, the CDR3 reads TGTGCCAGCATCCCCGCGGACAGATACTACGAGCAGTACTTC. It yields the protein CASIPADRYYEQYF.

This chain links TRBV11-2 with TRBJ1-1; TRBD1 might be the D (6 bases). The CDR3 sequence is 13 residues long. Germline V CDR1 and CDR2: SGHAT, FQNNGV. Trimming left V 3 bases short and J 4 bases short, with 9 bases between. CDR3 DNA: TGTGCCAGCAGCTTCCTAGGGGGCACTGAAGCTTTCTTT. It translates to CASSFLGGTEAFF.

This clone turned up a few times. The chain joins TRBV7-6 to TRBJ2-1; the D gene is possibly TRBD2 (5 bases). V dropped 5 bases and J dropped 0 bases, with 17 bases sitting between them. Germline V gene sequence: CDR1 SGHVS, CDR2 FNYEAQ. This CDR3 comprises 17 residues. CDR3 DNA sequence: TGTGCCAGCAGCGTACTTTCTAGCAGTAGCTCCTACAATGAGCAGTTCTTC. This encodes CASSVLSSSSSYNEQFF.

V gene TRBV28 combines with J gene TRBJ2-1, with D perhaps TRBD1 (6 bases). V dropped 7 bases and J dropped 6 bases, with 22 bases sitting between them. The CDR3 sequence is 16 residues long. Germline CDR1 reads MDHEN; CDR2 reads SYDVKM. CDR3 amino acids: CASINSPGQGFNEQFF. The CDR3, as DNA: TGTGCCAGCATTAACTCACCGGGACAAGGCTTCAATGAGCAGTTCTTC.

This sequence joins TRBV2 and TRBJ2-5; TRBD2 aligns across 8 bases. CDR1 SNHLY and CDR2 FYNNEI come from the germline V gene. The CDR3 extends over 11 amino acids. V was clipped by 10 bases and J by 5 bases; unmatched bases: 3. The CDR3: CAIGRVETQYF. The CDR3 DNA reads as TGTGCCATCGGGAGGGTGGAGACCCAGTACTTC.

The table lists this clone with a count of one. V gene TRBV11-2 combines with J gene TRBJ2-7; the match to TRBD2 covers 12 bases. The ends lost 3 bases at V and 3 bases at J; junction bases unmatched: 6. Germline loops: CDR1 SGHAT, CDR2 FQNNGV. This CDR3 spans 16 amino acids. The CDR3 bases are TGTGCCAGCAGCTTCCGGACTAGCGGGATCGTCTACGAGCAGTACTTC. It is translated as CASSFRTSGIVYEQYF.

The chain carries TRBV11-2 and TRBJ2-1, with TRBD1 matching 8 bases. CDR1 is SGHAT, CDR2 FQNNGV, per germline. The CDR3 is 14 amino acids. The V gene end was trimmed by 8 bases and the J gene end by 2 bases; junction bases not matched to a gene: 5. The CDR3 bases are TGTGCCAGCGGCAGGGGGCCCACCTACAATGAGCAGTTCTTC. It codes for CASGRGPTYNEQFF.

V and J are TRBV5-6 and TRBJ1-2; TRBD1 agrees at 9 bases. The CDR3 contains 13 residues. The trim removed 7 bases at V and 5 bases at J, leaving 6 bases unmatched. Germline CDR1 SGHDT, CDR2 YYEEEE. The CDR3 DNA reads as TGTGCCAGCGCGACGGGACAGGGATATGGCTACACCTTC. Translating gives CASATGQGYGYTF.

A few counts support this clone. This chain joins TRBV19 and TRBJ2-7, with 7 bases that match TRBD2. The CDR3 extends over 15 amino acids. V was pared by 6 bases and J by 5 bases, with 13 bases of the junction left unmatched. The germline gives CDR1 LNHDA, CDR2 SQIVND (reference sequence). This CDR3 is CASSALGAGFNEQYF. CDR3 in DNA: TGTGCCAGTAGCGCGCTCGGAGCGGGGTTTAACGAGCAGTACTTC.

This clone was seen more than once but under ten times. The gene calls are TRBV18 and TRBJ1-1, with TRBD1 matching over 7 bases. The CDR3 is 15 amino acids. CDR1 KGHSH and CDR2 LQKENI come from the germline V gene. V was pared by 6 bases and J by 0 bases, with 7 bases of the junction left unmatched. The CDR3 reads CASSGDSYLNTEAFF. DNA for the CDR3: TGTGCCAGCTCTGGGGACAGCTACCTGAACACTGAAGCTTTCTTT. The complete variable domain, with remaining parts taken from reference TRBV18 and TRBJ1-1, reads NAGVMQNPRHLVRRRGQEARLRCSPMKGHSHVYWYRQLPEEGLKFMVYLQKENIIDESGMPKERFSAEFPKEGPSILRIQQVVRGDSAAYFCASSGDSYLNTEAFFGQGTRLTVV.

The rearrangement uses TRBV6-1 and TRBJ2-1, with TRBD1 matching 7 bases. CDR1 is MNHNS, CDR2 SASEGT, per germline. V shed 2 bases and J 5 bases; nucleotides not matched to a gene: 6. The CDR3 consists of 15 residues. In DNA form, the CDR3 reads TGTGCCAGCAGTGAATTTGGGACAGAGAACAATGAGCAGTTCTTC. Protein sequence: CASSEFGTENNEQFF.

The CDR3 reads CASSLAGYTDTQYF. DNA of the CDR3: TGTGCCAGCAGTTTAGCGGGGTACACAGATACGCAGTATTTT. The J gene is TRBJ2-3, the V gene TRBV7-3; the match to TRBD2 covers 8 bases. Germline assignment: CDR1 SGHTA and CDR2 FQGTGA. Germline trimming cut 6 bases from V and 2 bases from J; bases unmatched to any gene: 4. The CDR3 is 14 amino acids. The variable domain in full, with the rest retrieved from reference TRBV7-3 and TRBJ2-3, is GAGVSQTPSNKVTEKGKYVELRCDPISGHTALYWYRQSLGQGPEFLIYFQGTGAADDSGLPNDRFFAVRPEGSVSTLKIQRTERGDSAVYLCASSLAGYTDTQYFGPGTRLTVL.

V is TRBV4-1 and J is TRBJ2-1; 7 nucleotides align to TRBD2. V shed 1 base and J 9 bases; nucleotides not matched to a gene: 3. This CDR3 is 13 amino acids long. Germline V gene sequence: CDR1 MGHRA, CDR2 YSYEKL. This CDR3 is CASSQVGGLEQFF. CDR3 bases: TGCGCCAGCAGCCAAGTGGGAGGGCTTGAGCAGTTCTTC.

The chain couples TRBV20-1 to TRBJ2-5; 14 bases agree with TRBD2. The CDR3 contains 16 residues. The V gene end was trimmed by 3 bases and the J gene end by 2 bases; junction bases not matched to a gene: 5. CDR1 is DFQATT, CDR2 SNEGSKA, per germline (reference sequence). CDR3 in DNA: TGCAGTGCTAGTGAACGGACTAGCGGGGGGCAAGAGACCCAGTACTTC. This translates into CSASERTSGGQETQYF.

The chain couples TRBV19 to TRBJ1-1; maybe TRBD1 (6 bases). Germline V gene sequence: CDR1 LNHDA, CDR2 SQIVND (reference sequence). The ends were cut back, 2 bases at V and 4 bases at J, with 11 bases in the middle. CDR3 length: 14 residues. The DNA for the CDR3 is TGTGCCAGTAGTATATTGGGCAGGGGCACTGAAGCTTTCTTT. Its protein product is CASSILGRGTEAFF.

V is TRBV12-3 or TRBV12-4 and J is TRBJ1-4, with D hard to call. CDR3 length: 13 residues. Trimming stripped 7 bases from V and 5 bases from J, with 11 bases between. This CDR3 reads CASIAVLNEKLFF. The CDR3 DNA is TGTGCCAGCATCGCGGTACTAAATGAAAAACTGTTTTTT.

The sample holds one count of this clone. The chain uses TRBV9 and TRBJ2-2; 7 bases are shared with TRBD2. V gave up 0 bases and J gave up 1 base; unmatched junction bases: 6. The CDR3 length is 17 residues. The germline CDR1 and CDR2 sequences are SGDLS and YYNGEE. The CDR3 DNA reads TGTGCCAGCAGCGTAGGAATGGGCGGGAGGAACACCGGGGAGCTGTTTTTT. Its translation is CASSVGMGGRNTGELFF.

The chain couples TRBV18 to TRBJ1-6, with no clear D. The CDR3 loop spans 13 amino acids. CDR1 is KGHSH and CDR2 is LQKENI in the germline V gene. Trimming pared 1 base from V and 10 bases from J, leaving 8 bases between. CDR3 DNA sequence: TGTGCCAGCTCACCACGAGGGTTCTCACCCCTCCACTTT. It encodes CASSPRGFSPLHF. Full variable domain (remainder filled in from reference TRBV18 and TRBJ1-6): NAGVMQNPRHLVRRRGQEARLRCSPMKGHSHVYWYRQLPEEGLKFMVYLQKENIIDESGMPKERFSAEFPKEGPSILRIQQVVRGDSAAYFCASSPRGFSPLHFGNGTRLTVT.

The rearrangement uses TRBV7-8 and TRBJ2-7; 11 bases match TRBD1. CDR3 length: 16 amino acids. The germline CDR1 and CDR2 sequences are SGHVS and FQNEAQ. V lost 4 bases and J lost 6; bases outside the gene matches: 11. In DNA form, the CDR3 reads TGTGCCAGCAGCTCGTCCGGGACAGGGGGGGCAGGCGAGCAGTACTTC. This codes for CASSSSGTGGAGEQYF. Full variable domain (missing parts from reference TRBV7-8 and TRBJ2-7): GAGVSQSPRYKVAKRGQDVALRCDPISGHVSLFWYQQALGQGPEFLTYFQNEAQLDKSGLPSDRFFAERPEGSVSTLKIQRTQQEDSAVYLCASSSSGTGGAGEQYFGPGTRLTVT.

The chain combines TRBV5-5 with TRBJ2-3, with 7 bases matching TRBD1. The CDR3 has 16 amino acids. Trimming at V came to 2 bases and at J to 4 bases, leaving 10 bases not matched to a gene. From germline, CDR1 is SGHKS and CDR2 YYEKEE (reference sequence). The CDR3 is CASSLETGVRADTQYF. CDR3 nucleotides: TGTGCCAGCAGCTTAGAAACAGGGGTTCGGGCAGATACGCAGTATTTT.

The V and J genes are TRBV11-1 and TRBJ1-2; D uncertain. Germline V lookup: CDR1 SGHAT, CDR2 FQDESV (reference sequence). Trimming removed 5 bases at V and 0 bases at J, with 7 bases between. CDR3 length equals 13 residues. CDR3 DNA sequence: TGTGCCAGCAGCATACAGACTAACTATGGCTACACCTTC. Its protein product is CASSIQTNYGYTF.

CDR3 loop: CASSPLPGQGADEQFF. The CDR3 DNA reads as TGTGCCAGCAGCCCACTCCCAGGACAGGGGGCCGATGAGCAGTTCTTC. The V call is TRBV7-6, the J call TRBJ2-1, with 11 nucleotides matching TRBD1. The germline gives CDR1 SGHVS, CDR2 FNYEAQ. With 5 bases clipped from V and 8 bases from J, the junction kept 11 bases outside the gene matches. The CDR3 has 16 amino acids. Full variable domain (remainder filled in from reference TRBV7-6 and TRBJ2-1): GAGVSQSPRYKVTKRGQDVALRCDPISGHVSLYWYRQALGQGPEFLTYFNYEAQQDKSGLPNDRFSAERPEGSISTLTIQRTEQRDSAMYRCASSPLPGQGADEQFFGPGTRLTVL.